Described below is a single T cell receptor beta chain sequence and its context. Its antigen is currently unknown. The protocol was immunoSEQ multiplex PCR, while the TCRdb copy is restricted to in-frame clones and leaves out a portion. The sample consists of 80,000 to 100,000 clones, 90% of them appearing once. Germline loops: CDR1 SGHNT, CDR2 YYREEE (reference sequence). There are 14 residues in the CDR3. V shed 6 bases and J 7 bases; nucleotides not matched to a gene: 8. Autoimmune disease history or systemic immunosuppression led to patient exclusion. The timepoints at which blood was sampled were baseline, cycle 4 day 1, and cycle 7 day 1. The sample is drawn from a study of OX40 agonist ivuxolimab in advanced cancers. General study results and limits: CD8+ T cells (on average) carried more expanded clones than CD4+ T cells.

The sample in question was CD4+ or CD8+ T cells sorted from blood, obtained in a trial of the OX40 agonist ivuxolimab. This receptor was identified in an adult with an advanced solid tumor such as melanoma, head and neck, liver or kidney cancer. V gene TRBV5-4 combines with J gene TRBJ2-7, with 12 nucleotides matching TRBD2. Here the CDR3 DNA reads TGTGCCAGCACACTAGCGGGAGGTTCTGAAGAGCAGTACTTC. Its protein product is CASTLAGGSEEQYF. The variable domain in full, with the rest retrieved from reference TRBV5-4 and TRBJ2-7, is ETGVTQSPTHLIKTRGQQVTLRCSSQSGHNTVSWYQQALGQGPQFIFQYYREEENGRGNFPPRFSGLQFPNYSSELNVNALELDDSALYLCASTLAGGSEEQYFGPGTRLTVT.